The entry below gives a single T cell receptor (beta chain) sequence along with its context. Its antigen remains unknown. The sample originates from a study of cytomegalovirus exposure and HLA in healthy donors. Trimming shortened V by 4 bases and J by 6 bases, and 10 bases separated the two germline ends. The CDR3 has 13 residues. Germline CDR1 reads SGHRS; CDR2 reads YFSETQ. Study-wide points: According to a later analysis, TCR clusters from the first cohort tended to co-occur in the roughly 110 validation repertoires. Among TCR beta chains, those listed as cytomegalovirus-associated numbered over 150. Rarity characterized most TCR sequences, yet some public TCRs appeared in many donors. As was reported, the classifier diagnosed cytomegalovirus status with high specificity and sensitivity.

Profiled with immunoSEQ multiplex PCR; TCRdb holds only in-frame clones, not every one. The sample holds hundreds of thousands of clones, about 90% seen once. The source material was PBMCs. This chain links TRBV5-1 with TRBJ1-4; weak D call: TRBD1 (5 bases). The TCR comes from a woman aged 25 to 39 in good health and CMV-seronegative. The CDR3 reads CASSGGGDEKLFF. The DNA of the CDR3 is TGCGCCAGCAGCGGGGGAGGGGATGAAAAACTGTTTTTT.